Presented here are 22 T cell receptor beta chains from one specimen sequenced in a study of T cell responses to AZD1222 COVID-19 vaccine. This table comes from immunoSEQ multiplex PCR, and its TCRdb copy is limited to in-frame clones, with some not included. This table holds tens of thousands of clones, roughly four fifths found once. The sample in question was peripheral blood, obtained 28 days after the second AZD1222 dose. These TCRs come from an adult who received the AZD1222 COVID-19 vaccine.

The rearrangement links TRBV27 to TRBJ1-2, with D possibly TRBD1 on 5 matching bases. Trimming took off 0 bases at V and 4 bases at J, with 12 bases between the two ends. Germline CDR1 MNHEY, CDR2 SMNVEV (reference sequence). The CDR3 is 15 amino acids. The CDR3 sequence is CASSLSPAGTYGYTF. CDR3 nucleotides: TGTGCCAGCAGTTTATCCCCGGCCGGGACCTATGGCTACACCTTC.

V usage is TRBV28 and J usage is TRBJ1-5; a weak D match, TRBD1 (5 bases). Germline V lookup: CDR1 MDHEN, CDR2 SYDVKM. V shed 7 bases and J shed 9 bases, with 19 bases lying between them. The CDR3 runs to 14 residues. As DNA, the CDR3 is TGTGCCAGCATTTCGACAGTCCTTAATGGGCCCCAGCATTTT. Amino acids: CASISTVLNGPQHF.

V gene TRBV29-1 combines with J gene TRBJ2-5; no clear D gene. The ends were cut back, 5 bases at V and 1 base at J, with 11 bases in the middle. Germline V gives CDR1 SQVTM, CDR2 ANQGSEA. The CDR3 sequence is 13 residues long. For the CDR3, the DNA is TGCAGCGTTATTCTGGCCGCCCAAGAGACCCAGTACTTC. Amino acids: CSVILAAQETQYF.

The V and J genes are TRBV24-1 and TRBJ2-5; TRBD1 matches 8 bases. The CDR3 contains 14 residues. Germline V gene data show CDR1 as KGHDR and CDR2 as SFDVKD. The junction had 5 bases not matched to a gene; V was cut back by 4 bases and J by 5 bases. The CDR3 spells CATSDSQGEETQYF. CDR3 nucleotides: TGTGCCACCAGTGACTCACAGGGGGAGGAGACCCAGTACTTC.

The chain carries TRBV4-1 and TRBJ2-7, with a weak D call TRBD2 (6 bases). Germline CDR1 MGHRA, CDR2 YSYEKL. Trimming took off 0 bases at V and 2 bases at J, with 11 bases between the two ends. This CDR3 has 15 residues. Here the CDR3 DNA reads TGCGCCAGCAGCCAAGAAGGGAGGTCCACCTACGAGCAGTACTTC. Translation gives CASSQEGRSTYEQYF.

This clone occurred a few times. The chain couples TRBV11-2 to TRBJ2-7; D is ambiguous. From germline, CDR1 is SGHAT and CDR2 FQNNGV. The CDR3 spans 11 residues. V was trimmed by 3 bases and J by 0 bases, leaving 0 bases between them. CDR3 residues: CASSFSYEQYF. CDR3 in DNA: TGTGCCAGCAGCTTCTCCTACGAGCAGTACTTC.

This chain connects TRBV3-1 (or the pseudogene TRBV3-2) to TRBJ1-2; D gene ambiguous. The germline V gene has CDR1 LGHDT and CDR2 YNNKEL (reference sequence). This CDR3 region has 15 residues. V lost 4 bases to trimming and J lost 0 bases, with 12 bases between them. The DNA for the CDR3 is TGTGCCAGCAGCCCAACCCCGAGATCTAACTATGGCTACACCTTC. Amino acids: CASSPTPRSNYGYTF.

The chain joins TRBV2 to TRBJ2-3; D is unclear. Germline assignment: CDR1 SNHLY and CDR2 FYNNEI. CDR3 length equals 14 residues. The V and J ends lost 5 bases and 3 bases respectively, with 12 bases between them. The CDR3 DNA follows: TGTGCCAGCAGTAAGGCGATGGGGACAGATACGCAGTATTTT. Amino acids: CASSKAMGTDTQYF.

The chain links TRBV14 to TRBJ2-7, with TRBD1 as a possible D gene (5 bases). The CDR3 has 14 residues. Trimming removed 4 bases at V and 6 bases at J, with 16 bases between. Germline-derived CDR1 and CDR2 are SGHDN and FVKESK. CDR3 sequence reads: CASSPTGPTGEQYF. CDR3 bases: TGTGCCAGCAGCCCGACCGGCCCCACAGGCGAGCAGTACTTC.

The chain carries TRBV28 and TRBJ1-4; D not resolved. The V gene's germline CDR1 is MDHEN and CDR2 SYDVKM. The CDR3 runs to 13 residues. Deletions cut 10 bases from V and 0 bases from J, with 9 bases between. The CDR3 loop is CATSGATNEKLFF. In DNA form, the CDR3 reads TGTGCCACCTCCGGTGCAACTAATGAAAAACTGTTTTTT.

This sequence joins TRBV28 and TRBJ2-6, with TRBD2 matching over 7 bases. V was pared by 5 bases and J by 1 base, with 2 bases of the junction left unmatched. The germline CDR1 and CDR2 sequences are MDHEN and SYDVKM. The CDR3 loop spans 15 amino acids. This chain's CDR3 is CASSPAGSGANVLTF. The CDR3 region has the DNA TGTGCCAGCAGTCCAGCGGGGTCTGGGGCCAACGTCCTGACTTTC.

This rearrangement joins TRBV4-2 to TRBJ2-1; D is perhaps TRBD1 or TRBD2 (5 bases each). The CDR3 sequence is 12 residues long. Trimming stripped 0 bases from V and 10 bases from J, with 7 bases between. The germline gives CDR1 LGHNA, CDR2 YNFKEQ. CDR3 residues: CASSQDWGEQFF. Written as DNA, the CDR3 is TGTGCCAGCAGCCAAGATTGGGGGGAGCAGTTCTTC.

The chain joins TRBV5-4 to TRBJ1-6, with 9 positions matching TRBD1. J gave up 0 bases and V 0 bases, and 7 bases lay outside the gene matches. This CDR3 has 19 residues. Germline lookup yields CDR1 SGHNT and CDR2 YYREEE (reference sequence). CDR3 sequence reads: CASSLGTGEGSSYNSPLHF. As DNA, the CDR3 is TGTGCCAGCAGCTTGGGGACAGGGGAGGGTAGCTCCTATAATTCACCCCTCCACTTT.

This clone was seen a handful of times. The CDR3 spells CATGNSYRPQHF. CDR3 bases: TGTGCCACCGGCAACAGTTATCGGCCCCAGCATTTT. This rearrangement joins TRBV3-1 (or the pseudogene TRBV3-2) to TRBJ1-5; the D is unclear. The CDR3 loop spans 12 amino acids. Deletions cut 10 bases from V and 9 bases from J, with 16 bases between. CDR1 LGHDT and CDR2 YNNKEL come from the germline V gene (reference sequence).

The chain has TRBV6-2 or TRBV6-3 and TRBJ2-7; D uncertain. V shed 6 bases and J shed 3 bases, with 9 bases lying between them. CDR3 length equals 12 residues. Per the germline V gene, CDR1 is MNHEY and CDR2 is SVGEGT. For the CDR3, the DNA is TGTGCCAGCAGCCCCACAAGCTACGAGCAGTACTTC. Translating gives CASSPTSYEQYF.

J is TRBJ1-5 and V is TRBV4-1; 12 positions agree with TRBD1. Unmatched junction bases numbered 8, after V lost 0 bases and J lost 2 bases. Germline V gives CDR1 MGHRA, CDR2 YSYEKL. This CDR3 is 19 amino acids long. CDR3 protein: CASSQDRDRGPEGNQPQHF. The CDR3 coding sequence is TGCGCCAGCAGCCAAGATAGGGACAGGGGGCCTGAGGGCAATCAGCCCCAGCATTTT.

CDR3: CASSQDGSYNEQFF. The CDR3 DNA is TGCGCCAGCAGCCAAGACGGCAGCTACAATGAGCAGTTCTTC. J is TRBJ2-1 and V is TRBV4-3; D remains ambiguous. V was pared by 0 bases and J by 3 bases, with 6 bases between. CDR1 LGHNA and CDR2 YSLEER come from the germline V gene. The CDR3 consists of 14 residues.

The rearrangement joins TRBV18 to TRBJ2-1; D uncertain. V was clipped by 2 bases and J by 7 bases, with 9 bases between them. This CDR3 contains 13 residues. CDR1 and CDR2 (germline): KGHSH, LQKENI. In nucleotides, the CDR3 is TGTGCCAGCTCACCATCAATCGAGAATGAGCAGTTCTTC. This encodes CASSPSIENEQFF.

The chain carries TRBV4-2 and TRBJ2-3; 10 nucleotides align to TRBD2. Per the germline V gene, CDR1 is LGHNA and CDR2 is YNFKEQ. The length of the CDR3 is 21 residues. V shed 1 base, J shed 3 bases, and the junction held 19 bases outside the gene matches. DNA for the CDR3: TGTGCCAGCAGCCAAGGTCTCCCTAGCGGGAGATGGACGGCTCCAACAGATACGCAGTATTTT. Residues: CASSQGLPSGRWTAPTDTQYF.

The chain employs TRBV5-4 and TRBJ2-1; 9 nucleotides agree with TRBD2. Germline V gene sequence: CDR1 SGHNT, CDR2 YYREEE (reference sequence). V lost 0 bases to trimming and J lost 4 bases; unmatched junction nucleotides: 8. This CDR3 has 17 amino acids. The CDR3 here is CASSLDRAAGGYNEQFF. In DNA form, the CDR3 reads TGTGCCAGCAGCTTGGATCGGGCAGCGGGAGGTTACAATGAGCAGTTCTTC.

The CDR3, as DNA: TGTGCCACCAGCAGAGGACTAGCGGGAGGCCCCACCGGGGAGCTGTTTTTT. This sequence encodes CATSRGLAGGPTGELFF. V usage is TRBV15 and J usage is TRBJ2-2; 13 bases line up with TRBD2. Trimming cost V 1 base and J 4 bases; bases outside gene matches: 3. This CDR3 comprises 17 residues. Germline CDR1 reads LNHNV; CDR2 reads YYDKDF (reference sequence).

This chain joins TRBV19 and TRBJ1-4; maybe TRBD1 (5 bases). The germline V and J ends were trimmed by 5 bases and 8 bases, with 15 bases remaining between them. This CDR3 has 14 amino acids. Germline V gives CDR1 LNHDA, CDR2 SQIVND (reference sequence). CDR3 loop: CASSSRVKGEKLFF. CDR3 DNA: TGTGCCAGTAGTTCCAGGGTCAAAGGAGAAAAACTGTTTTTT.